This TCR beta chain originates from a study of shared clonotypes between healthy human individuals. Study information: Aged 18 to 49, the donors were two women and a few men.

Unmatched junction bases numbered 7, after V lost 4 bases and J lost 9 bases. Germline CDR1 and CDR2: LNHDA and SQIVND (reference sequence). The CDR3 has 14 amino acids. The table came from immunoSEQ multiplex PCR; TCRdb's copy has only in-frame clones and leaves some out. The table lists 2,500,000 or so clones, around nine tenths of them singletons. A note on this clone: Its antigen remains unidentified.

Free of recent acute infections or vaccinations, the donors were healthy HIV-negative adults. General observations from the study: Among donors, clonotype sharing was expected to be affected by sequencing depth. The study found about 5% of naive CD4 clonotypes shared across a handful of donors.

The V and J genes are TRBV19 and TRBJ2-1; 9 nucleotides agree with TRBD1. Sequencing was carried out using naive CD4+ T cells sorted from blood. Subset in this sample: CD45RA+ positively selected. This TCR came from a man aged 18 to 30 in good health. The CDR3 DNA sequence: TGTGCCAGTAGTAGGGGACAGGGAGACTCTGAGCAGTTCTTC. Residues: CASSRGQGDSEQFF.